The clone carrying this TCR beta chain occurred a few times. What it binds is not known. Germline assignment: CDR1 SGHTA and CDR2 FQGTGA. CDR3 length: 15 residues. Trimming shortened V by 5 bases and J by 5 bases, and 15 bases separated the two germline ends. The record originates from a study of T cell responses to AZD1222 COVID-19 vaccine. The table came from immunoSEQ multiplex PCR; TCRdb's copy has only in-frame clones and leaves some out. The sample lists 200,000 or so clones, roughly 91% occurring once. General study results and limits: Targeting of unmutated variant regions was reportedly seen in nearly half of spike-specific TCRs. Compared with day 0, the breadth and depth of the Spike-specific TCR repertoire rose significantly after two doses of AZD1222.

The receptor was isolated from an adult in good health. The chain is built from TRBV7-3 and TRBJ1-4, with D perhaps TRBD1 (5 bases). Sequenced here: peripheral blood, sampled on day 0 of AZD1222 vaccination. The CDR3 DNA sequence: TGTGCCAGCAGCCCCTCAGGCGGGGGGAATGAAAAACTGTTTTTT. It translates to CASSPSGGGNEKLFF. Using reference TRBV7-3 and TRBJ1-4 for the parts outside the CDR3, the full variable domain is GAGVSQTPSNKVTEKGKYVELRCDPISGHTALYWYRQSLGQGPEFLIYFQGTGAADDSGLPNDRFFAVRPEGSVSTLKIQRTERGDSAVYLCASSPSGGGNEKLFFGSGTQLSVL.